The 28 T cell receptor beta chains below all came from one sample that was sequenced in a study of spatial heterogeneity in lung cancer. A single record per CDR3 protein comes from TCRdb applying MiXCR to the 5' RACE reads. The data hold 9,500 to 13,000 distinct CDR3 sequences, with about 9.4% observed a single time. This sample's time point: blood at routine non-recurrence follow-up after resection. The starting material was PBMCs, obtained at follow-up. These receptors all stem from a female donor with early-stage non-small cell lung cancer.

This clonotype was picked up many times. CDR3: CASSLFAGDAETQYF. CDR3 DNA: TGTGCCAGCAGTTTATTTGCGGGGGACGCAGAGACCCAGTACTTC. The J gene is TRBJ2-5, the V gene TRBV27, with TRBD2 matching over 7 bases. J lost 4 bases, V lost 1 base, and 6 bases had no gene match. The CDR3 sequence is 15 residues long. Germline CDR1 is MNHEY and CDR2 is SMNVEV (reference sequence).

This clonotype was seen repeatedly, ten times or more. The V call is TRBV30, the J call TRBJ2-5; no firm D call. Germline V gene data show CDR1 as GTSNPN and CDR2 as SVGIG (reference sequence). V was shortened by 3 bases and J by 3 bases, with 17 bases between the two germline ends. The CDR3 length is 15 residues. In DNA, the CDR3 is TGTGCCTGGAGACCGATCCGGAAGGATAAAGAGACCCAGTACTTC. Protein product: CAWRPIRKDKETQYF.

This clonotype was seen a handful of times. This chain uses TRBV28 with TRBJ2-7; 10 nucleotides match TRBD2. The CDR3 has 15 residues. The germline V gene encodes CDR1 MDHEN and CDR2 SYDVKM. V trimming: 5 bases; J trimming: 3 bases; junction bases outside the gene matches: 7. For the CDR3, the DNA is TGTGCCAGCAGTACCATAGCGGGGGGAGACTACGAGCAGTACTTC. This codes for CASSTIAGGDYEQYF.

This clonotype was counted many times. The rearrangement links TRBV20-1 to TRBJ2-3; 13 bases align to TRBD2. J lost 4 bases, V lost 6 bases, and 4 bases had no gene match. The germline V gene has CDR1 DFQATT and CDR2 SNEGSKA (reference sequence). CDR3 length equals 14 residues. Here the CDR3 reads CSAGTSGVADTQYF. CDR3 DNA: TGCAGTGCCGGGACTAGCGGGGTAGCAGATACGCAGTATTTT.

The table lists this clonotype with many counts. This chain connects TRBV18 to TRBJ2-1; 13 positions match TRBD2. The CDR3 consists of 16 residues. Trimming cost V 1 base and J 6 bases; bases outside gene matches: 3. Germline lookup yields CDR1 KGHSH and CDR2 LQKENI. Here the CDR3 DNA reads TGTGCCAGCTCACCACGGGGGACTAGCGGGGCCAATGAGCAGTTCTTC. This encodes CASSPRGTSGANEQFF.

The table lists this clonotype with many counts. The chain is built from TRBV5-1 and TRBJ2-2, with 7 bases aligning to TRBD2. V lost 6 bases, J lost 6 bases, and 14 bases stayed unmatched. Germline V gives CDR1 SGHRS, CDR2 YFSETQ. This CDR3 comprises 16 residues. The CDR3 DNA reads TGCGCCAGCACACATAGGGCGGGAGCGATGGCCGGGGAGCTGTTTTTT. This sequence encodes CASTHRAGAMAGELFF.

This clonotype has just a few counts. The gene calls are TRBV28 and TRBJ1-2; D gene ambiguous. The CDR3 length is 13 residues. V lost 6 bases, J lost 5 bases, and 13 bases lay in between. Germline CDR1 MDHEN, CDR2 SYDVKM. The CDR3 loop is CASRRQPEYGYTF. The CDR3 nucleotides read TGTGCCAGCAGGCGCCAGCCGGAGTATGGCTACACCTTC.

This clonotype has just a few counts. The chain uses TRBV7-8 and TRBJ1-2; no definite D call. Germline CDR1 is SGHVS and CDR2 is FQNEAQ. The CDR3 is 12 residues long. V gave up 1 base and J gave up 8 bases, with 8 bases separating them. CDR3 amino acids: CASSLVGGGYTF. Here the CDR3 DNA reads TGTGCCAGCAGCTTAGTTGGCGGGGGCTACACCTTC. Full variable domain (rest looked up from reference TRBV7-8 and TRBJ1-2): GAGVSQSPRYKVAKRGQDVALRCDPISGHVSLFWYQQALGQGPEFLTYFQNEAQLDKSGLPSDRFFAERPEGSVSTLKIQRTQQEDSAVYLCASSLVGGGYTFGSGTRLTVV.

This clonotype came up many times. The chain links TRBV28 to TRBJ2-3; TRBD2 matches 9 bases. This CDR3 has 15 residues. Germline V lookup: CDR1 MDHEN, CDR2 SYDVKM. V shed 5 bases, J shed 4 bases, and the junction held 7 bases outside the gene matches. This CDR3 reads CASSLGTSPADTQYF. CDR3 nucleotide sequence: TGTGCCAGCAGTCTAGGGACTAGCCCGGCAGATACGCAGTATTTT.

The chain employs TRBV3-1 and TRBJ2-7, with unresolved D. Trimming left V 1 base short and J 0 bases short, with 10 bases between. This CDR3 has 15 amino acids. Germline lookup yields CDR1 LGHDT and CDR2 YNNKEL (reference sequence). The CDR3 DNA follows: TGTGCCAGCAGCCAAGGGCCCTGGAGCTCCTACGAGCAGTACTTC. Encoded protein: CASSQGPWSSYEQYF.

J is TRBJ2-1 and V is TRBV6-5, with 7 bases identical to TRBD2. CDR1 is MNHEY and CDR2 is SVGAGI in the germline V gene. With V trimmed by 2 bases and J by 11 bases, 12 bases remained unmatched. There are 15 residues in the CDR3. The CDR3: CASSYGLAETNQQFF. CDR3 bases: TGTGCCAGCAGTTACGGGCTAGCGGAAACAAATCAGCAGTTCTTC.

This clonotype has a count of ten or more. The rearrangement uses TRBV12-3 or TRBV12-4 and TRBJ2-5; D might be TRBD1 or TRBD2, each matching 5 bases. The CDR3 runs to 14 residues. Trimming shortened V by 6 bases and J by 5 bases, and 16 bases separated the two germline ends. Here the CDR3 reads CASSSRRDGETQYF. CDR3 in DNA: TGTGCCAGCAGCTCCCGACGGGACGGGGAGACCCAGTACTTC.

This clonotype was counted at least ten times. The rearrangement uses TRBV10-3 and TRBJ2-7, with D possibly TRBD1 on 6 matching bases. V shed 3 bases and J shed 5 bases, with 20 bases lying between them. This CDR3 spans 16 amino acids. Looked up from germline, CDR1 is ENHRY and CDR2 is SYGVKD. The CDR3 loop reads CAISEIPAGVNNEQYF. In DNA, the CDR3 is TGTGCCATCAGTGAAATTCCCGCAGGGGTTAACAACGAGCAGTACTTC.

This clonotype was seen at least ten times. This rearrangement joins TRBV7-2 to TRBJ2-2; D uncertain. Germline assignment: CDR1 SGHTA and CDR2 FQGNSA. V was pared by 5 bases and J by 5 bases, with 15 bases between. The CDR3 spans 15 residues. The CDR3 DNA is TGTGCCAGCAGCCTCACCAAGGGCAGAACCGGGGAGCTGTTTTTT. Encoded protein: CASSLTKGRTGELFF.

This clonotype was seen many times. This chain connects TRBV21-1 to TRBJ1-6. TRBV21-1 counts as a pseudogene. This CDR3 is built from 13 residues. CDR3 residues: CASSTRPNSPLHF. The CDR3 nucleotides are TGTGCCAGCAGCACAAGACCTAATTCACCCCTCCACTTT.

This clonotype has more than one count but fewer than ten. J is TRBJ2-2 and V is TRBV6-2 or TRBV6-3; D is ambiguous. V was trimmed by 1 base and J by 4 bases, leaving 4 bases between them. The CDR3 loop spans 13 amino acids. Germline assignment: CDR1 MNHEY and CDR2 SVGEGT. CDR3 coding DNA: TGTGCCAGCAGTTACTACTTCACCGGGGAGCTGTTTTTT. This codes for CASSYYFTGELFF.

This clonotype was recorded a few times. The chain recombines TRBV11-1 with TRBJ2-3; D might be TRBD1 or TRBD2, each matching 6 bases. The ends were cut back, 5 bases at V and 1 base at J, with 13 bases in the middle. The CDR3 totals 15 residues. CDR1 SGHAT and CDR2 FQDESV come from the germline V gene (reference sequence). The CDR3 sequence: CASSQGRQGTDTQYF. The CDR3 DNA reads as TGTGCCAGCAGCCAGGGGAGGCAGGGCACAGATACGCAGTATTTT.

The DNA of the CDR3 is TGCGCCAGCAGCCACCCGGGACTGAACTCCTACGAGCAGTACTTC. Translation gives CASSHPGLNSYEQYF. This chain uses TRBV4-1 with TRBJ2-7; a weak D match, TRBD2 (6 bases). CDR1 is MGHRA, CDR2 YSYEKL, per germline. Deletions cut 3 bases from V and 0 bases from J, with 12 bases between. This CDR3 region has 15 residues.

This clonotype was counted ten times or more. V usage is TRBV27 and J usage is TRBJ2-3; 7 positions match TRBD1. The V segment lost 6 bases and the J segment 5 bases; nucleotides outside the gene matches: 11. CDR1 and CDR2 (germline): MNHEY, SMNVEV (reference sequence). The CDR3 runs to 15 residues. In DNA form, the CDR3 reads TGTGCCAGCAGCCCCGCCGAGGGGGCAGTAGATACGCAGTATTTT. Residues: CASSPAEGAVDTQYF.

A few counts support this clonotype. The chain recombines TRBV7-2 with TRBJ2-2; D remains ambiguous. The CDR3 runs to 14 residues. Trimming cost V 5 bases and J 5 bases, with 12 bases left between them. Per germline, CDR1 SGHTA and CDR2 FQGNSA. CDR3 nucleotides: TGTGCCAGCAGCGACGCCGGTGGGACCGGGGAGCTGTTTTTT. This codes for CASSDAGGTGELFF.

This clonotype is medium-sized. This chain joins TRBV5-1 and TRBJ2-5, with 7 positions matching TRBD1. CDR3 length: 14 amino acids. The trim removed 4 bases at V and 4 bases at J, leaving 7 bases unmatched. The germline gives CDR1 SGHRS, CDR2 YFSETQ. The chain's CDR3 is CASSPDTGAETQYF. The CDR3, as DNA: TGCGCCAGCAGCCCTGACACAGGGGCAGAGACCCAGTACTTC.

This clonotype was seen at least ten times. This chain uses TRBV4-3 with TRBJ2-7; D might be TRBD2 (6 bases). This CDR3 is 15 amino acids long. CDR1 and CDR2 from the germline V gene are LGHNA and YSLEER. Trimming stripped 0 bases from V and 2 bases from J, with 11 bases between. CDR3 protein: CASSQEVAETYEQYF. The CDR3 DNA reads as TGCGCCAGCAGCCAAGAAGTAGCGGAAACCTACGAGCAGTACTTC.

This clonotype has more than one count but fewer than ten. Written as DNA, the CDR3 is TGCAGCGTTCCAGGGTCCCTCATCACAGATACGCAGTATTTT. This gives the protein CSVPGSLITDTQYF. The chain carries TRBV29-1 and TRBJ2-3; tentative D call: TRBD1 (5 bases). Germline V CDR1 and CDR2: SQVTM, ANQGSEA. With 5 bases removed from V and 2 bases from J, the gap between germline ends came to 14 bases. The CDR3 extends over 14 amino acids.

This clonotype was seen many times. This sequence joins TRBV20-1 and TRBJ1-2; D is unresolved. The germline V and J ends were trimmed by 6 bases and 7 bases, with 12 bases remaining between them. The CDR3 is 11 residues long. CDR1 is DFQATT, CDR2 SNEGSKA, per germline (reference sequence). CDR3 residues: CSAQRGSGYTF. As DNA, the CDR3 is TGCAGTGCCCAGCGTGGGTCTGGCTACACCTTC.

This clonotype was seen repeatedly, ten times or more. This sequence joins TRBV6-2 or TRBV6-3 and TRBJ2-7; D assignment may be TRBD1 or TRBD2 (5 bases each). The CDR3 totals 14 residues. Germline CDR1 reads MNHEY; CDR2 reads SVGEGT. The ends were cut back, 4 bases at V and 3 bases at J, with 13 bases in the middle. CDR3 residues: CASSSHLGGYEQYV. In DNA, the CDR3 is TGTGCCAGCAGTTCGCACCTTGGGGGCTACGAGCAGTACGTC.

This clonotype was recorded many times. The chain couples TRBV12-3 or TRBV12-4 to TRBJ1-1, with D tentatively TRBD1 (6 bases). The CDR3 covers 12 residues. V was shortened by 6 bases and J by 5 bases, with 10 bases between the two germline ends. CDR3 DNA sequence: TGTGCCAGCAGCCTCAGGGGAACTGAAGCTTTCTTT. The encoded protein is CASSLRGTEAFF.

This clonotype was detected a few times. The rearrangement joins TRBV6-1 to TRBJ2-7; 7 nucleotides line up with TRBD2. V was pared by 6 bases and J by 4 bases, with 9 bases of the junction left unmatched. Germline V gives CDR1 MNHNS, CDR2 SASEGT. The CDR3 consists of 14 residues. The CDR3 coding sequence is TGTGCCAGCAGACCAAGGACTAGTAGTTACGAGCAGTACTTC. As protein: CASRPRTSSYEQYF.

The chain's CDR3 is CASSLDLAGADTQYF. As DNA, the CDR3 is TGTGCCAGCAGCTTAGACCTAGCGGGAGCAGATACGCAGTATTTT. The rearrangement links TRBV7-8 to TRBJ2-3, with TRBD2 matching over 10 bases. The germline V gene has CDR1 SGHVS and CDR2 FQNEAQ. The CDR3 runs to 15 residues. V was pared by 1 base and J by 4 bases, with 2 bases of the junction left unmatched.